The text below deals with one T cell receptor beta chain. Its target is not known. RNA transcripts yielded amplified TCR beta CDR3 regions. The TCR CDR3 first-round RT-PCR relied on the HTBI primer set. TCRdb reprocessed the multiplex PCR reads via MiXCR and lists one record per CDR3 protein. The sample yields 300,000 to 450,000 distinct CDR3 sequences, about 25% seen once. The sample originates from a study of T cells in Graves' hyperthyroidism and ophthalmopathy. Background on the study: Peripheral blood was acquired at first diagnosis, ahead of any therapy whatsoever. Study conclusions and caveats: The authors' 13 V-J model separated ophthalmopathy from stable hyperthyroidism. Most thyroid clonotypes with frequency above 0.001 were detected in blood. Ophthalmopathy was model-predicted a median roughly six months pre-onset.

Germline V lookup: CDR1 SGHTA, CDR2 FQGNSA. The J segment lost 6 bases and the V segment lost 4 bases, leaving 9 bases of the junction unmatched. The CDR3 has 14 amino acids. This clonotype was sampled from a man aged 45-65 years with Graves' hyperthyroidism. The chain has TRBV7-2 and TRBJ2-7; TRBD2 agrees at 7 bases. The sequencing input was blood. CDR3 in DNA: TGTGCCAGCAGCTCCAGGGAGGGAGCGGGCGAGCAGTACTTC. It encodes CASSSREGAGEQYF.